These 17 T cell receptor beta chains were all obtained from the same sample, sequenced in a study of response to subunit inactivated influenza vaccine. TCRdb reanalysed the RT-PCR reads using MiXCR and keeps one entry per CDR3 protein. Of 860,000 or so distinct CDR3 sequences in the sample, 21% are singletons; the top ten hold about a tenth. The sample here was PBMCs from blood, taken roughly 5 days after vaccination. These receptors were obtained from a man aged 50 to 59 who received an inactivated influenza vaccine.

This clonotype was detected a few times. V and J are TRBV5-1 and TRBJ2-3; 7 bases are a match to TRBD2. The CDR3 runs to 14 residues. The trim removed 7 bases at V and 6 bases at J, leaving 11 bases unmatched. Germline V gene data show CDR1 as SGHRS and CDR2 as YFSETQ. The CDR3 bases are TGCGCCAGCCGTTTGGGGGGGAGATCGGATACGCAGTATTTT. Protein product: CASRLGGRSDTQYF.

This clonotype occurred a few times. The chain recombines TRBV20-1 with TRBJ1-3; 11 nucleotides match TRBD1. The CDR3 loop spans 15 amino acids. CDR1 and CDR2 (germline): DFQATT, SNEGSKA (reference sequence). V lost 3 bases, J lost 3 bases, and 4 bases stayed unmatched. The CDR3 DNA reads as TGCAGTGCTAGCCCGGGACAGGGGGTTGGAAACACCATATATTTT. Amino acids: CSASPGQGVGNTIYF.

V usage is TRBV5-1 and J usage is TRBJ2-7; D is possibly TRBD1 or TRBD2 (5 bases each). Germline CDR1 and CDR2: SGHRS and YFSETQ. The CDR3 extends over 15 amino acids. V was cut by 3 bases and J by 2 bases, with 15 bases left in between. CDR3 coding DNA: TGCGCCAGCAGCTCTAGCCCGGGACCGCCCTACGAGCAGTACTTC. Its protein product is CASSSSPGPPYEQYF.

The CDR3 DNA is TGCAGTGCTAGAGTGGGCGCAAGACCCACAGATACGCAGTATTTT. It encodes CSARVGARPTDTQYF. This chain connects TRBV20-1 to TRBJ2-3; no definite D call. Germline CDR1 and CDR2: DFQATT and SNEGSKA (reference sequence). This CDR3 has 15 residues. The V and J ends lost 1 base and 2 bases respectively, with 13 bases between them.

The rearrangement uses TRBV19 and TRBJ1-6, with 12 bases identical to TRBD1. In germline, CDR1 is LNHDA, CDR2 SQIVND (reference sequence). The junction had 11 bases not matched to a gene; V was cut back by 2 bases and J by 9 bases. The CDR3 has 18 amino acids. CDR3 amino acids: CASSISLAGTGGVSPLHF. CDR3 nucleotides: TGTGCCAGTAGTATATCCCTCGCCGGGACAGGGGGCGTTTCACCCCTCCACTTT.

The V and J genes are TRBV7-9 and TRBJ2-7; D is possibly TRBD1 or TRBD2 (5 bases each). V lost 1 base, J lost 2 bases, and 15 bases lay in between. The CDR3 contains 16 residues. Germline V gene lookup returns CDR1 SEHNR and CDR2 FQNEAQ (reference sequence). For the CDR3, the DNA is TGTGCCAGCAGCTTAGGTTCGGGGCTAGGAGCCTACGAGCAGTACTTC. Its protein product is CASSLGSGLGAYEQYF.

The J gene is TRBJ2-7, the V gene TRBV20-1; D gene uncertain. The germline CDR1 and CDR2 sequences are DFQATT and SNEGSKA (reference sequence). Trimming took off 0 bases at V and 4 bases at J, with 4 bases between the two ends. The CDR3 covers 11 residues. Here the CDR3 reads CSAREDYEQYF. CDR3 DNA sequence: TGCAGTGCTAGAGAGGATTACGAGCAGTACTTC.

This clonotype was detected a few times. CDR3 residues: CATSRDFPYEQYF. CDR3 nucleotides: TGTGCCACCAGCAGAGATTTCCCCTACGAGCAGTACTTC. The rearrangement joins TRBV15 to TRBJ2-7; D unclear. This CDR3 has 13 amino acids. From germline, CDR1 is LNHNV and CDR2 YYDKDF (reference sequence). Trimming took 0 bases from V and 2 from J, leaving 5 bases between them.

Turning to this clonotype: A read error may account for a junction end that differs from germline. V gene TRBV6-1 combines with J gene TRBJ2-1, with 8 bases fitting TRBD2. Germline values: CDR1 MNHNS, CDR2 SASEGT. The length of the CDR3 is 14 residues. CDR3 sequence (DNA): TGTGTCAGCAGTCGGGGGGGCCCCTACAATGAGCAGTTCTTC. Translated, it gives CVSSRGGPYNEQFF.

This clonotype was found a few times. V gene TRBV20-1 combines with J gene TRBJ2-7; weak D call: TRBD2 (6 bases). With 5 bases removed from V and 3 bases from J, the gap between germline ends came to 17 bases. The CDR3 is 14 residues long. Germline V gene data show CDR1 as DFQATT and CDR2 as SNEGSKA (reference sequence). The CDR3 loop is CSADRDSGHYEQYF. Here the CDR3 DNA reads TGCAGTGCTGACCGGGACTCGGGGCACTACGAGCAGTACTTC.

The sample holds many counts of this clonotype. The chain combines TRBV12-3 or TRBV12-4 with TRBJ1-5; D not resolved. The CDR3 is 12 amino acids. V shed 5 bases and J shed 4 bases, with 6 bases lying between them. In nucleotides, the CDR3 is TGTGCCAGCAGTAACTTGAATCAGCCCCAGCATTTT. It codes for CASSNLNQPQHF.

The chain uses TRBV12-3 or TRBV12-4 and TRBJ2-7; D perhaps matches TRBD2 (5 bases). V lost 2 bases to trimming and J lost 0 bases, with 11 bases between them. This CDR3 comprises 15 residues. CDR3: CASSLSASSSYEQYF. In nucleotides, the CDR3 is TGTGCCAGCAGTTTATCGGCTAGCAGCTCCTACGAGCAGTACTTC.

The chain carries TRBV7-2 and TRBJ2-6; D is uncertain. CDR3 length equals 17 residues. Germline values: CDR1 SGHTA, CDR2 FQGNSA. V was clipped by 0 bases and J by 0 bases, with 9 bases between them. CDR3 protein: CASSLAILNSGANVLTF. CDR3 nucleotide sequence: TGTGCCAGCAGCTTAGCGATACTGAACTCTGGGGCCAACGTCCTGACTTTC.

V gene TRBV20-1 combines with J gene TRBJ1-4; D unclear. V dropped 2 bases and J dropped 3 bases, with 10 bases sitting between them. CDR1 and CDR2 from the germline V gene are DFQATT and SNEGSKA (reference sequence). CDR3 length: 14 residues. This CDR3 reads CSARKGSANEKLFF. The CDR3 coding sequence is TGCAGTGCTAGAAAGGGAAGTGCTAATGAAAAACTGTTTTTT.

Here the CDR3 DNA reads TGTGCCAGCAGACACCAGGGAGGAGAGACCCAGTACTTC. This sequence encodes CASRHQGGETQYF. The chain uses TRBV12-3 or TRBV12-4 and TRBJ2-5; TRBD2 might be the D (6 bases). The CDR3 runs 13 residues. V was clipped by 6 bases and J by 4 bases, with 12 bases between them.

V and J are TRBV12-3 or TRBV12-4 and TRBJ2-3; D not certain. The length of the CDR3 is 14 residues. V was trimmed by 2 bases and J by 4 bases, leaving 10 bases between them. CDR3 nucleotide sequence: TGTGCCAGCAGTTTAATGGCGGTGGCAGATACGCAGTATTTT. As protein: CASSLMAVADTQYF.

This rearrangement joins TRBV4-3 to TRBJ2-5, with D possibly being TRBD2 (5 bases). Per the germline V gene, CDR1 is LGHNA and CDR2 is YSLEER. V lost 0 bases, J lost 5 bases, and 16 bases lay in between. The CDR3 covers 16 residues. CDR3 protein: CASSQDRVGRGETQYF. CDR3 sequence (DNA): TGCGCCAGCAGCCAAGACCGGGTGGGAAGAGGGGAGACCCAGTACTTC.